This passage covers 2 T cell receptor beta chains from one sample sequenced in a study of glioma-infiltrating T cells. The iRepertoire nested amplicon-rescue multiplex PCR amplified TCR alpha and beta CDR3s from RNA. Using its own MiXCR run on the multiplex PCR reads, TCRdb lists one record per CDR3 protein. The sample lists 300,000 to 450,000 distinct CDR3 sequences; roughly two fifths were seen once. Sequencing was carried out using glioma tissue, nonneoplastic brain tissue, or PBMCs (not recorded which). The source is a human donor with low-grade glioma or glioblastoma, undergoing nonglioma brain surgery, or in good health (not recorded which).

The V call is TRBV7-6, the J call TRBJ2-7; D remains unclear. CDR1 and CDR2 (germline): SGHVS, FNYEAQ. Trimming pared 2 bases from V and 0 bases from J, leaving 5 bases between. The CDR3 runs 13 residues. DNA for the CDR3: TGTGCCAGCAGCTTACACAGCTCCTACGAGCAGTACTTC. This gives the protein CASSLHSSYEQYF.

The chain joins TRBV28 to TRBJ2-7; the D is unclear. Trimming took 4 bases from V and 5 from J, leaving 12 bases between them. Germline assignment: CDR1 MDHEN and CDR2 SYDVKM. The length of the CDR3 is 13 residues. CDR3 in amino acids: CASSSPLTHEQYF. The CDR3 DNA is TGTGCCAGCAGTTCCCCCCTGACCCACGAGCAGTACTTC.